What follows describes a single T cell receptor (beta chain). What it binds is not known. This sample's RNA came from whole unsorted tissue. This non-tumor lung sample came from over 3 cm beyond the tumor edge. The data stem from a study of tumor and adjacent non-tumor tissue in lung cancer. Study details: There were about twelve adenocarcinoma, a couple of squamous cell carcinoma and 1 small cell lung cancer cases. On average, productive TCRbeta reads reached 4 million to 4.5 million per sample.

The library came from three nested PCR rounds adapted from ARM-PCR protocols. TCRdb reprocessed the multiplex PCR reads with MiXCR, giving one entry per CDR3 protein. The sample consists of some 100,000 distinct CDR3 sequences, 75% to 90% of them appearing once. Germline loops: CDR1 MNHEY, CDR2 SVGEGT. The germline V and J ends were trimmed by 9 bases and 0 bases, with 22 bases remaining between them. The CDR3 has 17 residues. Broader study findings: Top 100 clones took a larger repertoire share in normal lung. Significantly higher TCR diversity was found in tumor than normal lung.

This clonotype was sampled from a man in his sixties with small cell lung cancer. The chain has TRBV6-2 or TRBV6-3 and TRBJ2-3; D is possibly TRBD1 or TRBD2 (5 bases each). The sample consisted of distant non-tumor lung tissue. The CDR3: CASGYSTRDRSTDTQYF. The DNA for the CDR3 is TGTGCCAGTGGTTACTCGACCCGGGACCGAAGCACAGATACGCAGTATTTT.